This T cell receptor beta chain was documented in a study of T cell responses to AZD1222 COVID-19 vaccine. Concerning this clone itself: Its antigen is as yet unknown.

Germline values: CDR1 SGHTA, CDR2 FQGNSA. The CDR3 spans 15 residues. Unmatched junction bases numbered 8, after V lost 4 bases and J lost 7 bases. The method was immunoSEQ multiplex PCR; TCRdb's version includes in-frame clones alone and lacks a portion of them. Of 84,000 or so clones in the sample, 70% to 90% were seen once. Findings of the study overall: A mostly white British donor set with more females was recruited, and clonal diversity was possibly underestimated. Spike-specific TCR breadth and depth went up after people got two AZD1222 doses.

The chain links TRBV7-2 to TRBJ2-2; 8 bases line up with TRBD2. This sequence originates from an adult in good health. This sample comprised peripheral blood, obtained on day 0 of AZD1222 vaccination. As DNA, the CDR3 is TGTGCCAGCAGCTCCGCCGGGGGGGTGATCGGGGAGCTGTTTTTT. Its protein is CASSSAGGVIGELFF.